These 27 T cell receptor beta chains share one sample of origin, sequenced in a study of immunodeficiency. Study conclusions and caveats: In CD4+ T cells, patient V-J pairing and entropy resembled controls.

Antigen specificity for these receptors is unknown. Here immunoSEQ multiplex PCR was the method, and the copy in TCRdb shows in-frame clones only, minus some. This table has approximately 2,300 clones, 88% appearing once. The material sequenced was CD4+ T cells from blood. Receptors were obtained from a girl aged 5-17 years with POLD1 deficiency.

V usage is TRBV5-1 and J usage is TRBJ2-1; D call uncertain. The V gene lost 2 bases and the J gene lost 3 bases, with 15 bases spanning the gap. The CDR3 has 16 residues. Germline V lookup: CDR1 SGHRS, CDR2 YFSETQ. CDR3 sequence: CASSFYYRKIYNEQFF. In DNA, the CDR3 is TGCGCCAGCAGCTTCTATTATAGGAAAATCTACAATGAGCAGTTCTTC.

V and J are TRBV7-6 and TRBJ2-5, with D unresolved. Germline V gene sequence: CDR1 SGHVS, CDR2 FNYEAQ. The germline V and J ends were trimmed by 0 bases and 3 bases, with 11 bases remaining between them. This CDR3 contains 15 residues. The CDR3 loop reads CASSLAPGLKETQYF. The CDR3 coding sequence is TGTGCCAGCAGCTTAGCTCCGGGTTTGAAAGAGACCCAGTACTTC.

J is TRBJ1-4 and V is TRBV20-1, with TRBD1 identical over 8 bases. V lost 3 bases to trimming and J lost 6 bases; unmatched junction nucleotides: 6. Germline V gene sequence: CDR1 DFQATT, CDR2 SNEGSKA (reference sequence). The CDR3 sequence is 14 residues long. The CDR3 sequence is CSASQGAGYEKLFF. CDR3 bases: TGCAGTGCTAGTCAGGGGGCGGGTTATGAAAAACTGTTTTTT.

The chain carries TRBV5-4 and TRBJ2-6, with D unresolved. The length of the CDR3 is 15 residues. With 1 base removed from V and 0 bases from J, the gap between germline ends came to 5 bases. Germline V gene data show CDR1 as SGHNT and CDR2 as YYREEE (reference sequence). CDR3 sequence (DNA): TGTGCCAGCAGCTTGAAGTTCTCTGGGGCCAACGTCCTGACTTTC. As protein: CASSLKFSGANVLTF. Drawing the rest from reference TRBV5-4 and TRBJ2-6, the complete variable domain is ETGVTQSPTHLIKTRGQQVTLRCSSQSGHNTVSWYQQALGQGPQFIFQYYREEENGRGNFPPRFSGLQFPNYSSELNVNALELDDSALYLCASSLKFSGANVLTFGAGSRLTVL.

The gene calls are TRBV28 and TRBJ1-1, with 7 bases identical to TRBD1. There are 13 residues in the CDR3. Germline lookup yields CDR1 MDHEN and CDR2 SYDVKM. V lost 0 bases and J lost 6; bases outside the gene matches: 1. The CDR3 loop is CASSLWQGAEAFF. The CDR3 DNA sequence: TGTGCCAGCAGTTTATGGCAGGGGGCTGAAGCTTTCTTT.

The chain combines TRBV6-5 with TRBJ1-3; D might be TRBD1 (5 bases). Per the germline V gene, CDR1 is MNHEY and CDR2 is SVGAGI. The CDR3 is made up of 14 amino acids. V was trimmed by 6 bases and J by 0 bases, leaving 9 bases between them. CDR3 DNA: TGTGCCAGCAGACCAGGGACCTCTGGAAACACCATATATTTT. Its translation is CASRPGTSGNTIYF.

V gene TRBV7-9 combines with J gene TRBJ2-5, with 9 positions matching TRBD2. J lost 7 bases, V lost 4 bases, and 13 bases had no gene match. Germline CDR1 and CDR2: SEHNR and FQNEAQ (reference sequence). The CDR3 contains 16 residues. CDR3: CASSYPAGGPIRTQYF. The CDR3 DNA follows: TGTGCCAGCAGCTACCCAGCGGGAGGACCTATTCGGACCCAGTACTTC.

The chain uses TRBV6-1 and TRBJ2-7, with TRBD1 matching over 7 bases. This CDR3 has 17 residues. With V trimmed by 3 bases and J by 0 bases, 11 bases remained unmatched. CDR1 and CDR2 from the germline V gene are MNHNS and SASEGT. This CDR3 is CASSDEGARRSSYEQYF. The DNA of the CDR3 is TGTGCCAGCAGTGATGAGGGGGCCCGCAGGAGCTCCTACGAGCAGTACTTC.

The CDR3 region has the DNA TGCAGCGTTGAATCATGGGGGACCCAGTACTTC. The encoded protein is CSVESWGTQYF. This sequence joins TRBV29-1 and TRBJ2-5; D unclear. CDR1 is SQVTM, CDR2 ANQGSEA, per germline. The CDR3 extends over 11 amino acids. V dropped 2 bases and J dropped 7 bases, with 8 bases sitting between them.

J is TRBJ2-7 and V is TRBV25-1; 10 positions agree with TRBD2. Germline lookup yields CDR1 MGHDK and CDR2 SYGVNS. The J segment lost 0 bases and the V segment lost 3 bases, leaving 2 bases of the junction unmatched. The CDR3 runs to 15 residues. CDR3 nucleotides: TGTGCCAGCAGTGACTCTAGCGGGAGCTCCTACGAGCAGTACTTC. Translation gives CASSDSSGSSYEQYF.

The gene calls are TRBV6-5 and TRBJ2-2, with D unclear. V was cut by 9 bases and J by 1 base, with 12 bases left in between. This CDR3 contains 14 residues. Germline CDR1 and CDR2: MNHEY and SVGAGI. Written as DNA, the CDR3 is TGTGCCAGTTTAAGGCCGGGGAACACCGGGGAGCTGTTTTTT. It encodes CASLRPGNTGELFF.

The chain couples TRBV12-5 to TRBJ2-3, with D possibly matching TRBD1 (6 bases). Trimming left V 4 bases short and J 4 bases short, with 9 bases between. This CDR3 contains 13 residues. The germline CDR1 and CDR2 sequences are LGHNT and FRNRAP. As DNA, the CDR3 is TGTGCTAGTGGTTCGCCAGGGGCAGATACGCAGTATTTT. It specifies CASGSPGADTQYF.

This clone was seen more than once but under ten times. The chain carries TRBV18 and TRBJ1-1, with no clear D. The CDR3 contains 13 residues. V gave up 5 bases and J gave up 2 bases, with 9 bases separating them. Germline CDR1 is KGHSH and CDR2 is LQKENI. This CDR3 reads CASSGQRNTEAFF. The CDR3 nucleotides are TGTGCCAGCTCAGGGCAGCGTAACACTGAAGCTTTCTTT.

This chain links TRBV7-9 with TRBJ1-5, with TRBD1 identical over 9 bases. The CDR3 runs 15 residues. The germline V gene has CDR1 SEHNR and CDR2 FQNEAQ (reference sequence). V trimming: 3 bases; J trimming: 5 bases; junction bases outside the gene matches: 5. As DNA, the CDR3 is TGTGCCAGCAGCTTCACAGGGGGCGGGGATCAGCCCCAGCATTTT. It codes for CASSFTGGGDQPQHF. The whole variable domain, filled in from reference TRBV7-9 and TRBJ1-5, reads DTGVSQNPRHKITKRGQNVTFRCDPISEHNRLYWYRQTLGQGPEFLTYFQNEAQLEKSRLLSDRFSAERPKGSFSTLEIQRTEQGDSAMYLCASSFTGGGDQPQHFGDGTRLSIL.

This chain joins TRBV4-1 and TRBJ2-1, with D unclear. Germline assignment: CDR1 MGHRA and CDR2 YSYEKL. The CDR3 runs to 15 residues. Trimming removed 1 base from V and 0 bases from J, with 7 bases in between. As DNA, the CDR3 is TGCGCCAGCAGCCAAGGCGGATTCTCCTACAATGAGCAGTTCTTC. Its translation: CASSQGGFSYNEQFF.

V and J are TRBV6-5 and TRBJ2-2; TRBD2 matches at 8 bases. The CDR3 consists of 12 residues. Per the germline V gene, CDR1 is MNHEY and CDR2 is SVGAGI. Trimming took 6 bases from V and 6 from J; bases not matched to a gene: 0. This CDR3 is CASRGLAGELFF. DNA for the CDR3: TGTGCCAGCAGGGGACTAGCCGGGGAGCTGTTTTTT.

The chain couples TRBV14 to TRBJ2-7, with 12 bases identical to TRBD2. With 2 bases clipped from V and 8 bases from J, the junction kept 4 bases outside the gene matches. Germline loops: CDR1 SGHDN, CDR2 FVKESK. The CDR3 contains 14 residues. CDR3 DNA sequence: TGTGCCAGCAGCCAATCTAGCGGGAGGGCCCAGCAGTACTTC. As protein: CASSQSSGRAQQYF. Full variable domain (outside the CDR3, taken from reference TRBV14 and TRBJ2-7): EAGVTQFPSHSVIEKGQTVTLRCDPISGHDNLYWYRRVMGKEIKFLLHFVKESKQDESGMPNNRFLAERTGGTYSTLKVQPAELEDSGVYFCASSQSSGRAQQYFGPGTRLTVT.

As DNA, the CDR3 is TGTGCCAGCAGCCAAGATTTGGGGACTAGAGCCTACAATGAGCAGTTCTTC. As protein: CASSQDLGTRAYNEQFF. The chain joins TRBV3-1 (or the pseudogene TRBV3-2) to TRBJ2-1; TRBD2 matches 8 bases. Per the germline V gene, CDR1 is LGHDT and CDR2 is YNNKEL (reference sequence). CDR3 length: 17 residues. V shed 0 bases, J shed 2 bases, and the junction held 6 bases outside the gene matches.

The genes are TRBV4-1 and TRBJ2-1, with 9 nucleotides matching TRBD1. This CDR3 has 17 residues. Trimming at V came to 3 bases and at J to 0 bases, leaving 6 bases not matched to a gene. CDR1 is MGHRA, CDR2 YSYEKL, per germline. As DNA, the CDR3 is TGCGCCAGCAGCCAGGGGACAGGGCGGAGCTCCTACAATGAGCAGTTCTTC. Protein product: CASSQGTGRSSYNEQFF.

In the case of this clone: This sample includes further DNA sequences coding for the same CDR3. The J gene is TRBJ2-7, the V gene TRBV6-1; D remains ambiguous. This CDR3 spans 12 amino acids. Germline V gives CDR1 MNHNS, CDR2 SASEGT. V was shortened by 0 bases and J by 4 bases, with 4 bases between the two germline ends. The CDR3 loop reads CASSEAGYEQYF. The CDR3 region has the DNA TGTGCCAGCAGTGAAGCAGGATACGAGCAGTACTTC.

This clone was observed a single time. The rearrangement joins TRBV2 to TRBJ2-5; D not resolved. Germline lookup yields CDR1 SNHLY and CDR2 FYNNEI. With 1 base removed from V and 4 bases from J, the gap between germline ends came to 7 bases. The CDR3 extends over 13 amino acids. The DNA of the CDR3 is TGTGCCAGCAGTGAAGACCAAGCAGAGACCCAGTACTTC. Translating it yields CASSEDQAETQYF.

The rearrangement links TRBV5-1 to TRBJ1-2; 7 bases line up with TRBD1. The CDR3 length is 12 residues. V was pared by 1 base and J by 7 bases, with 1 base of the junction left unmatched. The germline V gene has CDR1 SGHRS and CDR2 YFSETQ. The CDR3 DNA follows: TGCGCCAGCAGCTTGAACAGGGGTGGCTACACCTTC. The encoded protein is CASSLNRGGYTF.

This clone occurred once. The V gene is TRBV5-1, the J gene TRBJ1-2; D might be TRBD1 (5 bases). The CDR3 totals 13 residues. V lost 2 bases, J lost 4 bases, and 9 bases lay in between. Looked up from germline, CDR1 is SGHRS and CDR2 is YFSETQ. CDR3 bases: TGCGCCAGCAGCTTTGAGGGGACCTATGGCTACACCTTC. Amino acid sequence: CASSFEGTYGYTF.

The chain couples TRBV7-9 to TRBJ1-1; unclear D gene. CDR1 SEHNR and CDR2 FQNEAQ come from the germline V gene (reference sequence). This CDR3 is 13 amino acids long. Trimming removed 6 bases from V and 2 bases from J, with 10 bases in between. CDR3 protein: CASRPQRNTEAFF. The CDR3 DNA reads TGTGCCAGCAGACCACAGAGAAACACTGAAGCTTTCTTT. The full variable domain, with the rest looked up from reference TRBV7-9 and TRBJ1-1, is DTGVSQNPRHKITKRGQNVTFRCDPISEHNRLYWYRQTLGQGPEFLTYFQNEAQLEKSRLLSDRFSAERPKGSFSTLEIQRTEQGDSAMYLCASRPQRNTEAFFGQGTRLTVV.

The chain has TRBV9 and TRBJ2-2, with D unresolved. CDR1 is SGDLS, CDR2 YYNGEE, per germline. Trimming left V 6 bases short and J 2 bases short, with 11 bases between. The CDR3 sequence is 14 residues long. The DNA of the CDR3 is TGTGCCAGCACGGTGTCCTCCAACACCGGGGAGCTGTTTTTT. Encoded protein: CASTVSSNTGELFF.

CDR3: CASSKGTYNEQFF. CDR3 nucleotides: TGTGCCAGCAGCAAGGGGACTTACAATGAGCAGTTCTTC. This chain joins TRBV5-4 and TRBJ2-1, with D perhaps matching TRBD2 (6 bases). Looked up from germline, CDR1 is SGHNT and CDR2 is YYREEE (reference sequence). This CDR3 region has 13 residues. The germline V and J ends were trimmed by 4 bases and 4 bases, with 9 bases remaining between them.

The rearrangement uses TRBV10-1 and TRBJ2-7; perhaps TRBD1 as D (6 bases). CDR1 WNHNN and CDR2 SYGVQD come from the germline V gene (reference sequence). CDR3 length equals 14 residues. Trimming shortened V by 1 base and J by 2 bases, and 9 bases separated the two germline ends. The CDR3 loop reads CASSEWDIPYEQYF. CDR3 sequence (DNA): TGCGCCAGCAGTGAGTGGGACATACCCTACGAGCAGTACTTC.